This T cell receptor beta chain is drawn from a study of T cell repertoires in cytomegalovirus infection. Whole-study context: Public TCR beta signatures were indicative of both CMV infection and a matching HLA type.

With regard to this clonotype: The antigen remains unidentified.

Germline V gene lookup returns CDR1 SQVTM and CDR2 ANQGSEA. V shed 7 bases and J shed 6 bases, with 10 bases lying between them. CDR3 length: 11 residues. TCRdb used MiXCR to reprocess the reads, holding one entry per CDR3 protein. The sample lists roughly 500,000 distinct CDR3 sequences, 15% to 20% occurring once. General study points: The ex vivo response was dominated by HLA-C-restricted CMV-specific TCR beta clonotypes.

Sequencing was performed on CD8+ T cells from PBMCs. This TCR was recovered from a human donor in good health (CMV status not recorded). Some clones in this sample may be carry-over from other donors' samples. The chain links TRBV29-1 to TRBJ2-1; D may be TRBD1 (6 bases). CDR3 region: CSADSFNEQFF. The CDR3 nucleotides read TGCAGCGCGGACAGCTTCAATGAGCAGTTCTTC.